Below are 24 T cell receptor beta chains sequenced from a single sample in a study of shared clonotypes between healthy human individuals. Clones were sequenced by immunoSEQ multiplex PCR, and TCRdb holds only the in-frame ones, with some missing. This table has about half a million clones, around 73% appearing once. The specimen sequenced was PBMCs. All receptors come from a woman between 40 and 50 years old in good health. Some clones in this sample may be carry-over from other donors' samples.

The V gene is TRBV28, the J gene TRBJ2-5; D is perhaps TRBD1 (5 bases). This CDR3 region has 13 residues. The germline V gene has CDR1 MDHEN and CDR2 SYDVKM. Trimming took 6 bases from V and 2 from J, leaving 10 bases between them. The CDR3 nucleotides are TGTGCCAGCAGACGACAGAAACAAGAGACCCAGTACTTC. Its translation is CASRRQKQETQYF.

The rearrangement links TRBV29-1 to TRBJ2-5, with a tentative D call TRBD2 (7 bases). The DNA end is a closer match to TRBJ2-7, so the J assignment may be wrong. The CDR3 extends over 13 amino acids. The germline V gene has CDR1 SQVTM and CDR2 ANQGSEA. CDR3 nucleotide sequence: TGCAGCGTACTCGTCGGGGGGCGGGACGAGCAGTACTTC. As protein: CSVLVGGRDEQYF.

The chain uses TRBV4-3 and TRBJ1-1, with D tentatively TRBD1 (5 bases). This CDR3 contains 16 residues. With 3 bases removed from V and 0 bases from J, the gap between germline ends came to 14 bases. Germline V gene lookup returns CDR1 LGHNA and CDR2 YSLEER. This CDR3 reads CASSQGAGAMNTEAFF. The CDR3, as DNA: TGCGCCAGCAGCCAGGGTGCCGGGGCTATGAACACTGAAGCTTTCTTT.

This clone occurred a few times. The chain has TRBV9 and TRBJ2-2; 9 nucleotides line up with TRBD1. The germline CDR1 and CDR2 sequences are SGDLS and YYNGEE. There are 14 residues in the CDR3. Trimming removed 9 bases from V and 6 bases from J; junction bases left unmatched: 9. The CDR3 DNA follows: TGTGCCACCGGACAGGGGCCTTCCCCCGGGGAGCTGTTTTTT. It encodes CATGQGPSPGELFF.

This sequence joins TRBV10-2 and TRBJ2-7; D remains unclear. CDR1 and CDR2 from the germline V gene are WSHSY and SAAADI. V was trimmed by 3 bases and J by 3 bases, leaving 9 bases between them. The length of the CDR3 is 13 residues. The CDR3 region has the DNA TGCGCCAGCAGTGAAAAGGTCTACTACGAGCAGTACTTC. This sequence encodes CASSEKVYYEQYF.

The CDR3, as DNA: TGTGCCTGGAGTGTGGGGGTTGGTCGTGGCTACACCTTC. This gives the protein CAWSVGVGRGYTF. The chain links TRBV30 to TRBJ1-2; possible D gene TRBD1, 5 bases. The CDR3 consists of 13 residues. V lost 0 bases and J lost 7, with 12 bases in between. Per germline, CDR1 GTSNPN and CDR2 SVGIG (reference sequence).

The chain recombines TRBV7-9 with TRBJ2-1; the D gene could be TRBD1 or TRBD2 (5 bases each). The CDR3 is made up of 16 amino acids. Per germline, CDR1 SEHNR and CDR2 FQNEAQ (reference sequence). Trimming left V 2 bases short and J 2 bases short, with 13 bases between. For the CDR3, the DNA is TGTGCCAGCAGCTTAAGTGAGGGACCTACCTACAATGAGCAGTTCTTC. This sequence encodes CASSLSEGPTYNEQFF.

This clone was observed a handful of times. The chain links TRBV2 to TRBJ2-2; 9 bases map to TRBD2. The germline gives CDR1 SNHLY, CDR2 FYNNEI. There are 15 residues in the CDR3. V dropped 4 bases and J dropped 4; count of bases not matched to a gene: 4. This chain's CDR3 is CASSAGLASTGELFF. CDR3 DNA sequence: TGTGCCAGCAGTGCAGGACTAGCGTCCACCGGGGAGCTGTTTTTT.

The V gene is TRBV27, the J gene TRBJ2-3; TRBD2 matches 7 bases. Germline lookup yields CDR1 MNHEY and CDR2 SMNVEV (reference sequence). Germline trimming cut 8 bases from V and 3 bases from J; bases unmatched to any gene: 8. The CDR3 length is 14 residues. For the CDR3, the DNA is TGTGCCAGCCCTCTGCGGGAGTTGACAGATACGCAGTATTTT. Amino acid sequence: CASPLRELTDTQYF.

V and J are TRBV30 and TRBJ2-1; 8 bases are a match to TRBD1. Looked up from germline, CDR1 is GTSNPN and CDR2 is SVGIG (reference sequence). V was pared by 3 bases and J by 6 bases, with 10 bases of the junction left unmatched. The length of the CDR3 is 15 residues. In DNA form, the CDR3 reads TGTGCCTGGAGCCCAAGGGACAGGAGGGGCAATGAGCAGTTCTTC. Its translation is CAWSPRDRRGNEQFF. Looking up the rest from reference TRBV30 and TRBJ2-1 gives the full variable domain: SQTIHQWPATLVQPVGSPLSLECTVEGTSNPNLYWYRQAAGRGLQLLFYSVGIGQISSEVPQNLSASRPQDRQFILSSKKLLLSDSGFYLCAWSPRDRRGNEQFFGPGTRLTVL.

In this sample, this clone turned up a few times. The chain carries TRBV7-2 and TRBJ1-1; weak D call: TRBD1 (6 bases). The CDR3 totals 15 residues. Trimming left V 5 bases short and J 5 bases short, with 18 bases between. The germline V gene has CDR1 SGHTA and CDR2 FQGNSA. In DNA, the CDR3 is TGTGCCAGCAGCCTACAACAGGGCATGGGAACTGAAGCTTTCTTT. Residues: CASSLQQGMGTEAFF.

The chain employs TRBV4-2 and TRBJ1-5; TRBD1 matches at 8 bases. CDR3 length: 16 residues. The germline gives CDR1 LGHNA, CDR2 YNFKEQ. Trimming at V came to 0 bases and at J to 3 bases, leaving 4 bases not matched to a gene. CDR3 region: CASSQDRDRPNQPQHF. CDR3 bases: TGTGCCAGCAGCCAAGATCGGGACAGGCCCAATCAGCCCCAGCATTTT.

To note about this clone: The same CDR3 can be traced to other DNA sequences in this sample. The CDR3 spells CASSLGGYQETQYF. As DNA, the CDR3 is TGTGCCAGCAGCTTGGGGGGGTACCAAGAGACCCAGTACTTC. The chain joins TRBV5-4 to TRBJ2-5, with D perhaps TRBD1 or TRBD2 (5 bases each). With 0 bases removed from V and 0 bases from J, the gap between germline ends came to 6 bases. This CDR3 region has 14 residues. CDR1 SGHNT and CDR2 YYREEE come from the germline V gene (reference sequence).

V gene TRBV7-2 combines with J gene TRBJ2-1; D perhaps matches TRBD1 (6 bases). The V end was cut by 1 base, the J end by 7 bases, with 8 bases between. The CDR3 has 13 residues. Germline assignment: CDR1 SGHTA and CDR2 FQGNSA. The CDR3 coding sequence is TGTGCCAGCAGCTTAGGGCAGGGGAATGAGCAGTTCTTC. Translation: CASSLGQGNEQFF.

The table lists this clone with a count of one. V and J are TRBV13 and TRBJ2-7, with 14 bases fitting TRBD2. Germline V gene data show CDR1 as PRHDT and CDR2 as FYEKMQ (reference sequence). This CDR3 has 20 amino acids. After removal of 3 bases from V and 2 bases from J, the junction contained 15 bases not matched to a gene. CDR3 DNA: TGTGCCAGCAGCTTCTCCCCCCCGGGACTAGCGGGAGTAAGACCCTACGAGCAGTACTTC. Translated: CASSFSPPGLAGVRPYEQYF. Full variable domain (missing parts from reference TRBV13 and TRBJ2-7): AAGVIQSPRHLIKEKRETATLKCYPIPRHDTVYWYQQGPGQDPQFLISFYEKMQSDKGSIPDRFSAQQFSDYHSELNMSSLELGDSALYFCASSFSPPGLAGVRPYEQYFGPGTRLTVT.

V usage is TRBV11-3 and J usage is TRBJ2-7, with a possible D match to TRBD1 (5 bases). CDR1 SGHNT and CDR2 YENEEA come from the germline V gene. The CDR3 has 15 amino acids. With 10 bases removed from V and 2 bases from J, the gap between germline ends came to 21 bases. CDR3 sequence reads: CANYALDGAPYEQYF. CDR3 DNA: TGTGCCAACTACGCCCTTGATGGGGCACCCTACGAGCAGTACTTC.

The gene calls are TRBV7-8 and TRBJ1-5, with D uncertain. The CDR3 loop spans 14 amino acids. Germline V gene sequence: CDR1 SGHVS, CDR2 FQNEAQ. With 4 bases removed from V and 3 bases from J, the gap between germline ends came to 10 bases. The CDR3 sequence is CASSSLGDNQPQHF. As DNA, the CDR3 is TGTGCCAGCAGCTCCCTGGGAGACAATCAGCCCCAGCATTTT.

A note on this clone: This same CDR3 is encoded by further DNA sequences in the sample. The chain couples TRBV19 to TRBJ1-1; the D gene is possibly TRBD1 (6 bases). This CDR3 is built from 13 residues. The germline CDR1 and CDR2 sequences are LNHDA and SQIVND (reference sequence). The V gene lost 5 bases and the J gene lost 4 bases, with 11 bases spanning the gap. CDR3 nucleotides: TGTGCCAGTAGTCAGGGGCGAGGCACTGAAGCTTTCTTT. Amino acids: CASSQGRGTEAFF.

V and J are TRBV29-1 and TRBJ2-5; tentatively, D is TRBD1 (5 bases). CDR1 SQVTM and CDR2 ANQGSEA come from the germline V gene. V was clipped by 3 bases and J by 4 bases, with 9 bases between them. This CDR3 region has 12 residues. In DNA, the CDR3 is TGCAGCGTTGACGACAGCCCAGAGACCCAGTACTTC. Protein: CSVDDSPETQYF.

The chain joins TRBV19 to TRBJ2-1, with a possible D match to TRBD2 (7 bases). Germline loops: CDR1 LNHDA, CDR2 SQIVND (reference sequence). V was cut by 6 bases and J by 4 bases, with 16 bases left in between. The CDR3 loop spans 15 amino acids. CDR3 protein: CASSIGGQSYNEQFF. The CDR3 region has the DNA TGTGCCAGTAGCATCGGGGGGCAATCATACAATGAGCAGTTCTTC.

Remarks on this clone: A far larger clone differs by one base, so this is likely a read error. Additional DNA sequences in this sample encode the identical CDR3. The chain combines TRBV30 with TRBJ2-2; a weak D match, TRBD2 (5 bases). CDR3 size: 14 residues. From germline, CDR1 is GTSNPN and CDR2 SVGIG (reference sequence). The CDR3 spells CAWSLGPNTGELFF. The CDR3 bases are TGTGCCTGGAGTCTCGGACCAAACACCGGGGAGCTGTTCTTT.

This chain connects TRBV29-1 to TRBJ1-5; D gene uncertain. Germline V gene sequence: CDR1 SQVTM, CDR2 ANQGSEA. The CDR3 covers 14 residues. The V end lost 0 bases, the J end lost 6 bases, and 12 bases lay between the germline ends. The CDR3 loop reads CSVEDGPGPQPQHF. CDR3 nucleotide sequence: TGCAGCGTTGAAGATGGTCCAGGACCTCAGCCCCAGCATTTT.

The chain couples TRBV5-1 to TRBJ2-7; TRBD1 matches 7 bases. Trimming took 3 bases from V and 2 from J; bases not matched to a gene: 5. The CDR3 loop spans 14 amino acids. CDR1 and CDR2 from the germline V gene are SGHRS and YFSETQ. CDR3 DNA: TGCGCCAGCAGCTCGCCGACAGGGCCCTACGAGCAGTACTTC. Translation: CASSSPTGPYEQYF.

The CDR3 is CASSYTGQGHYEQYF. In DNA form, the CDR3 reads TGTGCCAGCAGTTACACGGGACAGGGGCATTACGAGCAGTACTTC. V gene TRBV6-5 combines with J gene TRBJ2-7, with 10 nucleotides matching TRBD1. Trimming at V came to 2 bases and at J to 4 bases, leaving 5 bases not matched to a gene. Germline V gives CDR1 MNHEY, CDR2 SVGAGI. This CDR3 comprises 15 residues.